This T cell receptor beta chain emerged from a study of T-cell reconstitution after alpha-beta-depleted transplantation in children. This clonotype was picked up a small number of times. Its antigen is not identified. This CDR3 contains 14 residues. From germline, CDR1 is SEHNR and CDR2 FQNEAQ (reference sequence). Trimming took 6 bases from V and 3 from J, leaving 14 bases between them. Unique molecular identifiers featured in how the TCRbeta library was prepared. TCRdb used MiXCR to reprocess the PCR reads, holding one entry per CDR3 protein. The sample carries approximately 980,000 distinct CDR3 sequences, roughly 29% recorded once. Study-wide points: By one year post-transplant, T-cell counts and diversity largely arose from T cells that were newly produced. Some patients owed their high day-60 TCRbeta diversity to surviving recipient T cells and thymic progenitors. Alpha-beta T cells present about two months after transplant were reported to originate from several hundred expanded graft clones.

Sequences were derived from PBMCs, mostly from graft donor cells, sampled 360 days after TCRalphabeta/CD19-depleted stem cell transplant. This chain links TRBV7-9 with TRBJ1-1, with D possibly being TRBD1 (5 bases). This sequence was found in a boy less than two years old who had a stem cell transplant for SCID, so the T cells may come from the graft donor. CDR3 in amino acids: CASRSIGADTEAFF. The CDR3 coding sequence is TGTGCCAGCAGGTCTATCGGGGCAGACACTGAAGCTTTCTTT.